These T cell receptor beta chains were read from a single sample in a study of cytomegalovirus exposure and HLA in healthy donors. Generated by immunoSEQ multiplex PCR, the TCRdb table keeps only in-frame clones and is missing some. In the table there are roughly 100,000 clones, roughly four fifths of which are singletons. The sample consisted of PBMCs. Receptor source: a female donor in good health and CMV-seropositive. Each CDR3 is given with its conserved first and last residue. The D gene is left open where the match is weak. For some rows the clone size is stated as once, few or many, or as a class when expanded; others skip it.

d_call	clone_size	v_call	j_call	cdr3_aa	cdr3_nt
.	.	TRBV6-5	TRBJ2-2	CATGLRNTGELFF	TGTGCCACCGGGTTGAGGAACACCGGGGAGCTGTTTTTT
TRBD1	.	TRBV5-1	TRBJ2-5	CASSPTGEETQYF	TGCGCCAGCAGCCCCACAGGGGAAGAGACCCAGTACTTC
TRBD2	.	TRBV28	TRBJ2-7	CASSPRLAAREQYF	TGTGCCAGCAGTCCCCGACTAGCGGCTCGGGAGCAGTACTTC
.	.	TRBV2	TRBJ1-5	CASTRGGNQPQHF	TGTGCCAGCACCCGGGGGGGCAATCAGCCCCAGCATTTT
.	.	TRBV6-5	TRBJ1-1	CASSSTEVGRNTEAFF	TGTGCCAGCAGTTCCACAGAAGTTGGTAGGAACACTGAAGCTTTCTTT
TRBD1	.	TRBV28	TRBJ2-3	CASSNRQGITDTQYF	TGTGCCAGCAGTAACCGACAGGGGATAACAGATACGCAGTATTTT
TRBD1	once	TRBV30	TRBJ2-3	CAWSPPTGAGTDTQYF	TGTGCCTGGAGTCCCCCAACAGGGGCAGGGACAGATACGCAGTATTTT
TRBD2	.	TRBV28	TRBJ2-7	CASSSPLYLSGSHPSYEQYF	TGTGCCAGCAGTTCCCCCCTCTACCTTAGCGGGAGTCACCCCTCCTACGAGCAGTACTTC
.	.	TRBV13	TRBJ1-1	CASSFITGLTEAFF	TGTGCCAGCAGCTTTATAACAGGGCTCACTGAAGCTTTCTTT
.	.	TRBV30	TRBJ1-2	CAWSSSGGGYTF	TGTGCCTGGAGTTCCAGCGGGGGCGGCTACACCTTC
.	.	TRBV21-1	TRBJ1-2	CASSPAVRAHYGYTF	TGTGCCAGCAGCCCCGCGGTCAGGGCCCACTATGGCTACACCTTC
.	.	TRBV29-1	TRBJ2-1	CSVRRDLAVLEQFF	TGCAGCGTCCGCCGGGACTTGGCCGTCCTTGAGCAGTTCTTC
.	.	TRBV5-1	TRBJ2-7	CASSPRTSRGPLGEQYF	TGCGCCAGCAGCCCGAGGACGAGCAGGGGTCCATTGGGCGAGCAGTACTTC
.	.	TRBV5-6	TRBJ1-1	CASSLRGARTEAFF	TGTGCCAGCAGCTTGCGGGGGGCTCGCACTGAAGCTTTCTTT
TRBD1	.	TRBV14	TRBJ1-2	CASSVGQSYGYTF	TGTGCCAGCAGTGTGGGACAGTCCTATGGCTACACCTTC
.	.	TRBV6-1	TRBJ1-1	CASREWDTTTWGTEAFF	TGTGCCAGCAGAGAATGGGACACAACGACTTGGGGGACTGAAGCTTTCTTT
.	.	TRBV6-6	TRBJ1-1	CASSYSQKNTEAFF	TGTGCCAGCAGTTACTCGCAGAAGAACACTGAAGCTTTCTTT
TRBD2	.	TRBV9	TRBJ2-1	CASSSDSRGTWGQQFF	TGTGCCAGCAGCTCTGACTCGCGGGGGACGTGGGGTCAGCAGTTCTTC
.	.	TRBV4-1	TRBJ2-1	CASSHLGDYNEQFF	TGCGCCAGCAGCCACTTAGGGGACTACAATGAGCAGTTCTTC
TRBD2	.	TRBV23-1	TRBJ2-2	CASSPRTSGRVGELFF	TGCGCCAGCAGTCCCCGGACTAGCGGGAGGGTGGGGGAGCTGTTTTTT
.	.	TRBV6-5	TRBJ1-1	CASSSIPWESEAFF	TGTGCCAGCAGCTCCATCCCTTGGGAGAGTGAAGCTTTCTTT
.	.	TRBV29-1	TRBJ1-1	CSVRGGRTEAFF	TGCAGCGTTAGGGGGGGCAGAACTGAAGCTTTCTTT
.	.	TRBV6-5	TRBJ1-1	CASSPPNTEAFF	TGTGCCAGCAGTCCTCCCAACACTGAAGCTTTCTTT
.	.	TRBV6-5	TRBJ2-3	CASSYGLADTQYF	TGTGCCAGCAGTTATGGACTGGCAGATACGCAGTATTTT
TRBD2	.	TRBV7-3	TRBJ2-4	CASSLSGTAKNIQYF	TGTGCCAGCAGCCTTAGCGGGACAGCCAAAAACATTCAGTACTTC
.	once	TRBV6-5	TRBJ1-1	CASSNRVNTEAFF	TGTGCCAGCAGCAACAGGGTGAACACTGAAGCTTTCTTT
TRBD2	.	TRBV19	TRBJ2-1	CASTHLAGGPNEQFF	TGTGCCAGTACCCATCTAGCGGGGGGCCCAAATGAGCAGTTCTTC
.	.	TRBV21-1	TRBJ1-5	CASSKDRGRLDGNQPQHF	TGTGCCAGCAGCAAAGACAGGGGGCGGTTGGATGGCAATCAGCCCCAGCATTTT
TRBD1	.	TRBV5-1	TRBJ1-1	CASSQLTGLTEAFF	TGCGCCAGCTCCCAACTGACAGGGTTGACTGAAGCTTTCTTT
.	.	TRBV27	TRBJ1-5	CASSFRGIGTGQPQHF	TGTGCCAGCAGTTTCCGCGGGATAGGAACCGGGCAGCCCCAGCATTTT
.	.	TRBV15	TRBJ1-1	CATSREGGPRAAAFF	TGTGCCACCAGCAGAGAGGGGGGTCCGAGGGCGGCCGCTTTCTTT
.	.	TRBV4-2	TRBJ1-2	CASTQKVAQAGIYGYTF	TGTGCCAGCACCCAAAAGGTCGCCCAGGCAGGCATCTATGGCTACACCTTC
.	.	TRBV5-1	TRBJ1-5	CASSLGVQGEAQPQHF	TGCGCCAGCAGCTTGGGCGTACAGGGCGAGGCTCAGCCCCAGCATTTT
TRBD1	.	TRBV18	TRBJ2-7	CASSLDRVSYEQYF	TGTGCCAGCTCACTGGACAGGGTGAGCTACGAGCAGTACTTC
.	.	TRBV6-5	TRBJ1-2	CASRRPTGIGYGYTF	TGTGCCAGCAGAAGACCTACAGGGATCGGTTATGGCTACACCTTC
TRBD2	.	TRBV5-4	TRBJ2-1	CASSSIAGGGNEQFF	TGTGCCAGCAGCTCTATAGCGGGAGGGGGGAATGAGCAGTTCTTC
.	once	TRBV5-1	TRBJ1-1	CASSQRVRDTEAFF	TGCGCCAGCAGCCAGAGGGTCCGGGACACTGAAGCTTTCTTT
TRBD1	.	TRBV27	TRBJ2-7	CASSPTGTGGWGYEQYF	TGTGCCAGCAGTCCTACCGGGACAGGGGGCTGGGGCTACGAGCAGTACTTC
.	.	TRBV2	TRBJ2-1	CASSDDLRLADEQFF	TGTGCCAGCAGTGATGATTTAAGGCTAGCCGATGAGCAGTTCTTC
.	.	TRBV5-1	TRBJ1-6	CASSFGEWESPLHF	TGCGCCAGCAGCTTCGGGGAGTGGGAATCACCCCTCCACTTT
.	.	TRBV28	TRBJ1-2	CASSLLGENGYTF	TGTGCCAGCAGTTTATTAGGAGAAAATGGCTACACCTTC
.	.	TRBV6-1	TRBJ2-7	CASSERPSSSISYEQYF	TGTGCCAGCAGTGAACGGCCCTCTAGCTCTATCTCCTACGAGCAGTACTTC
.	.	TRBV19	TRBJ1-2	CVSSPKDRRQRANYGYTF	TGTGTCAGCTCGCCTAAGGATCGAAGACAGCGAGCTAACTATGGCTACACCTTC
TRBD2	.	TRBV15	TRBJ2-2	CATSRDYKALQRGFTGELFF	TGTGCCACCAGCAGAGATTATAAGGCCCTTCAGCGGGGGTTCACCGGGGAGCTGTTTTTT
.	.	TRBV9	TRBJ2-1	CASGTPTRNEQFF	TGTGCCAGCGGGACTCCCACGCGGAATGAGCAGTTCTTC
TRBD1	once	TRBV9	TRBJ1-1	CASSVTGVNTEAFF	TGTGCCAGCAGCGTGACAGGGGTGAACACTGAAGCTTTCTTT
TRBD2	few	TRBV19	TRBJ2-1	CASSSGLAVPNEQFF	TGTGCCAGTAGCTCCGGACTAGCGGTGCCCAATGAGCAGTTCTTC
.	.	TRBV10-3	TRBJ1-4	CAISDGADEKLFF	TGTGCCATCAGTGATGGGGCTGATGAAAAACTGTTTTTT
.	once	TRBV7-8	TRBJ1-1	CASSPRDTNTEAFF	TGTGCCAGCAGCCCCCGGGACACAAACACTGAAGCTTTCTTT
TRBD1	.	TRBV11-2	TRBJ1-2	CASSLANRGYYGYTF	TGTGCCAGCAGCTTAGCGAACAGGGGCTACTATGGCTACACCTTC
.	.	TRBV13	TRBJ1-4	CASSWRGLGEKLFF	TGTGCCAGCAGCTGGAGGGGACTTGGGGAAAAACTGTTTTTT
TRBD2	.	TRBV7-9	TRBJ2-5	CASSQGLADQETQYF	TGTGCCAGCAGCCAGGGACTAGCCGACCAAGAGACCCAGTACTTC
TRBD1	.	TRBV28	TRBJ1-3	CASSPPYSAGQGRNTIYF	TGTGCCAGCAGTCCCCCTTATAGCGCTGGACAGGGGAGAAACACCATATATTTT
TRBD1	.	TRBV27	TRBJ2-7	CASRRPGTGAYEQYF	TGTGCCAGCAGACGACCCGGGACAGGAGCCTACGAGCAGTACTTC